This TCR beta chain was recorded in a study of blood T cell repertoires in COVID-19. Across the study: Some COVID-19 samples were acute and others convalescent; all came from the United States, Italy and Spain. T cells, B-cell-depleted T cells, or PBMCs supplied cDNA or gDNA.

The authors' processing: Amplification with reference gene primers provided the estimates of nucleated cell counts. TCRdb keeps only in-frame clones here, not all; method: immunoSEQ multiplex PCR. The V and J calls and clone size come from that table; D and trimming were worked out from the DNA. Counted here are 70,000 to 95,000 clones, around 81% occurring once; the ten biggest clones make up approximately 12%. This clone has just one count. The TCR was taken from a woman in her sixties or seventies with active or convalescent COVID-19. The material sequenced was peripheral blood.

CDR3: CASSLVGVETQYF. Written as DNA, the CDR3 is TGTGCCAGCAGCTTGGTCGGGGTCGAGACCCAGTACTTC. The chain links TRBV5-4 to TRBJ2-5; TRBD2 is a possible D gene (5 bases). With 0 bases removed from V and 5 bases from J, the gap between germline ends came to 8 bases. The CDR3 is made up of 13 amino acids. In germline, CDR1 is SGHNT, CDR2 YYREEE (reference sequence).